This T cell receptor (beta chain) was sequenced in a study of early T cells in non-severe SARS-CoV-2 infection. The wider study: Chains from this unsorted whole-blood bulk RNA could not be paired.

This clonotype was seen at least ten times. Germline CDR1 is DFQATT and CDR2 is SNEGSKA (reference sequence). V lost 6 bases and J lost 4, with 4 bases in between. The CDR3 spans 11 residues. The TCR library protocol attached unique molecular identifiers to the individual cDNA molecules. TCRdb ran MiXCR on the 5' RACE reads and lists one entry per CDR3 protein. The sample has around 57,000 distinct CDR3 sequences; 5.5% to 7% are singletons. The sample in question was whole blood, obtained at baseline. The clonotype was recovered from an adult who was a healthcare worker with PCR-confirmed SARS-CoV-2 infection or an uninfected control (not recorded which). This sequence joins TRBV20-1 and TRBJ2-6; D remains unclear. The CDR3 reads CSAQGANVLTF. The CDR3 DNA reads as TGCAGTGCACAGGGGGCCAACGTCCTGACTTTC.